The next 19 T cell receptor beta chains were all read from a single sample in a study of blood T cell repertoires in COVID-19. The data were produced by immunoSEQ multiplex PCR, yet TCRdb's version contains in-frame clones alone and is incomplete. The data show hundreds of thousands of clones, roughly 83% seen once. Sequenced input: peripheral blood. The source of these receptors is a woman aged 70-85 years with active or convalescent COVID-19.

This chain joins TRBV4-2 and TRBJ2-1; TRBD2 agrees at 12 bases. V shed 1 base, J shed 11 bases, and the junction held 6 bases outside the gene matches. Germline V CDR1 and CDR2: LGHNA, YNFKEQ. CDR3 length equals 15 residues. The CDR3 sequence is CASSQASGGAWKQFF. CDR3 coding DNA: TGTGCCAGCAGCCAAGCTAGCGGGGGGGCCTGGAAGCAGTTCTTC.

The chain links TRBV28 to TRBJ1-5, with D maybe TRBD1 (6 bases). Trimming removed 2 bases from V and 2 bases from J, with 13 bases in between. In germline, CDR1 is MDHEN, CDR2 SYDVKM. CDR3 size: 16 residues. CDR3 residues: CASSLRYRVGNQPQHF. Here the CDR3 DNA reads TGTGCCAGCAGTTTAAGGTACAGGGTTGGCAATCAGCCCCAGCATTTT.

The chain recombines TRBV7-2 with TRBJ1-1; 7 bases map to TRBD1. CDR1 is SGHTA and CDR2 is FQGNSA in the germline V gene. The CDR3 loop spans 14 amino acids. V shed 4 bases and J 6 bases; nucleotides not matched to a gene: 8. CDR3 nucleotide sequence: TGTGCCAGCAGCTCCCGGACAGGCAACCCTGAAGCTTTCTTT. Translation: CASSSRTGNPEAFF.

This clone was seen only once. Other DNA sequences in this specimen translate into the identical CDR3. The rearrangement links TRBV28 to TRBJ1-3; weak D call: TRBD1 (6 bases). The V gene's germline CDR1 is MDHEN and CDR2 SYDVKM. Trimming left V 6 bases short and J 4 bases short, with 16 bases between. The CDR3 is 15 residues long. CDR3 sequence (DNA): TGTGCCAGCAGCCCCCCGACAGGAGCCGGAAACACCATATATTTT. Its protein product is CASSPPTGAGNTIYF.

This clone occurred a few times. J is TRBJ2-1 and V is TRBV27; 7 positions match TRBD2. Germline V lookup: CDR1 MNHEY, CDR2 SMNVEV (reference sequence). The CDR3 is 15 amino acids. V gave up 6 bases and J gave up 2 bases; unmatched junction bases: 7. The chain's CDR3 is CASSHSGVPYNEQFF. The CDR3 nucleotides are TGTGCCAGCAGCCACAGCGGGGTACCCTACAATGAGCAGTTCTTC.

The chain is built from TRBV10-3 and TRBJ2-2; D is possibly TRBD1 (5 bases). Germline V gene data show CDR1 as ENHRY and CDR2 as SYGVKD. The V end lost 4 bases, the J end lost 3 bases, and 15 bases lay between the germline ends. The CDR3 has 16 amino acids. The CDR3 region has the DNA TGTGCCATCAGTGCCCGCCAGGGCGTCGACACCGGGGAGCTGTTTTTT. It is translated as CAISARQGVDTGELFF.

The chain uses TRBV12-2 and TRBJ1-5. TRBV12-2 is classified as a pseudogene. CDR3 length: 13 residues. The CDR3 bases are TGTGCAAGCCGGGGGGCGGAGGGTCAGCCCCAGCATTTT. Its translation: CASRGAEGQPQHF.

Many counts were recorded for this clone. This chain links TRBV5-1 with TRBJ1-6, with 7 nucleotides matching TRBD1. With 0 bases clipped from V and 10 bases from J, the junction kept 4 bases outside the gene matches. Germline V gives CDR1 SGHRS, CDR2 YFSETQ. The CDR3 is 14 amino acids. The CDR3 loop is CASSLGQGDSPLHF. The CDR3 DNA is TGCGCCAGCAGCTTGGGGCAGGGGGACTCACCCCTCCACTTT. Drawing the rest from reference TRBV5-1 and TRBJ1-6, the complete variable domain is KAGVTQTPRYLIKTRGQQVTLSCSPISGHRSVSWYQQTPGQGLQFLFEYFSETQRNKGNFPGRFSGRQFSNSRSEMNVSTLELGDSALYLCASSLGQGDSPLHFGNGTRLTVT.

This clone has a handful of counts. The V call is TRBV5-1, the J call TRBJ1-2; 7 positions agree with TRBD1. Unmatched junction bases numbered 6, after V lost 0 bases and J lost 4 bases. Per germline, CDR1 SGHRS and CDR2 YFSETQ. CDR3 length equals 15 residues. The DNA for the CDR3 is TGCGCCAGCAGCTTGGCCCCGGGACAGTCCTATGGCTACACCTTC. Its translation is CASSLAPGQSYGYTF.

This sequence joins TRBV5-1 and TRBJ1-1, with D uncertain. Germline CDR1 is SGHRS and CDR2 is YFSETQ. This CDR3 is built from 14 residues. V lost 5 bases, J lost 4 bases, and 15 bases lay in between. The CDR3 region is CASSYAQRSTEAFF. The CDR3 DNA is TGCGCCAGCAGTTATGCACAGAGAAGCACTGAAGCTTTCTTT.

This chain connects TRBV24-1 to TRBJ1-5; no reliable D call. The germline gives CDR1 KGHDR, CDR2 SFDVKD. This CDR3 region has 14 residues. Trimming took 3 bases from V and 1 from J, leaving 6 bases between them. This CDR3 reads CATSDPVSNQPQHF. CDR3 in DNA: TGTGCCACCAGTGATCCCGTGAGCAATCAGCCCCAGCATTTT.

J is TRBJ1-1 and V is TRBV4-1; 7 bases are shared with TRBD1. CDR1 and CDR2 from the germline V gene are MGHRA and YSYEKL. This CDR3 spans 13 amino acids. J was trimmed by 1 base and V by 4 bases; bases with no gene match: 0. The CDR3 region is CASSRDRNTEAFF. In DNA form, the CDR3 reads TGCGCCAGCAGCCGGGACAGGAACACTGAAGCTTTCTTT.

J is TRBJ2-7 and V is TRBV5-6; 10 nucleotides agree with TRBD1. This CDR3 spans 14 amino acids. J lost 6 bases, V lost 4 bases, and 7 bases had no gene match. Germline CDR1 SGHDT, CDR2 YYEEEE. CDR3 sequence: CASSPGTGVREQYF. In DNA, the CDR3 is TGTGCCAGCAGCCCCGGGACAGGGGTTCGCGAGCAGTACTTC.

The J gene is TRBJ1-4, the V gene TRBV27; maybe TRBD1 (6 bases). The CDR3 totals 16 residues. The V gene lost 2 bases and the J gene lost 0 bases, with 10 bases spanning the gap. The germline CDR1 and CDR2 sequences are MNHEY and SMNVEV (reference sequence). The CDR3 protein is CASSLVGAATNEKLFF. DNA of the CDR3: TGTGCCAGCAGTTTAGTGGGGGCAGCAACTAATGAAAAACTGTTTTTT.

The chain links TRBV6-5 to TRBJ2-2, with TRBD2 as a possible D gene (6 bases). The CDR3 contains 16 residues. Looked up from germline, CDR1 is MNHEY and CDR2 is SVGAGI. Trimming shortened V by 0 bases and J by 4 bases, and 12 bases separated the two germline ends. The CDR3 reads CASSYSRAGSTGELFF. CDR3 nucleotides: TGTGCCAGCAGTTACTCGAGGGCGGGATCCACCGGGGAGCTGTTTTTT.

The chain uses TRBV27 and TRBJ1-1; no clear D gene. CDR1 MNHEY and CDR2 SMNVEV come from the germline V gene (reference sequence). The germline V and J ends were trimmed by 2 bases and 6 bases, with 16 bases remaining between them. The CDR3 covers 15 residues. The CDR3 DNA follows: TGTGCCAGCAGTTTACGGAGTAGGGTGGGAGCTGAAGCTTTCTTT. Its protein product is CASSLRSRVGAEAFF.

The rearrangement uses TRBV28 and TRBJ2-7; possibly TRBD2 for D (7 bases). This CDR3 is built from 14 residues. Deletions cut 4 bases from V and 1 base from J, with 11 bases between. Germline V CDR1 and CDR2: MDHEN, SYDVKM. DNA for the CDR3: TGTGCCAGCAGTTCGGGGGGCAAATCCTACGAGCAGTACTTC. Translated: CASSSGGKSYEQYF. Complete variable domain (other parts from reference TRBV28 and TRBJ2-7): DVKVTQSSRYLVKRTGEKVFLECVQDMDHENMFWYRQDPGLGLRLIYFSYDVKMKEKGDIPEGYSVSREKKERFSLILESASTNQTSMYLCASSSGGKSYEQYFGPGTRLTVT.

This sequence joins TRBV11-2 and TRBJ2-7; TRBD1 might be the D (5 bases). CDR3 size: 16 residues. Per the germline V gene, CDR1 is SGHAT and CDR2 is FQNNGV. Trimming removed 3 bases from V and 2 bases from J, with 17 bases in between. The DNA of the CDR3 is TGTGCCAGCAGCTTCCCCTCCGGACAACGGGCCTACGAGCAGTACTTC. Amino acid sequence: CASSFPSGQRAYEQYF.

The V gene is TRBV6-2 or TRBV6-3, the J gene TRBJ1-5, with D perhaps TRBD1 (6 bases). V gave up 2 bases and J gave up 6 bases, with 23 bases separating them. CDR1 MNHEY and CDR2 SVGEGT come from the germline V gene. The CDR3 runs 18 residues. The CDR3 protein is CASSYGLPYGQPPQPQHF. CDR3 sequence (DNA): TGTGCCAGCAGTTACGGTTTACCTTATGGACAGCCCCCTCAGCCCCAGCATTTT.